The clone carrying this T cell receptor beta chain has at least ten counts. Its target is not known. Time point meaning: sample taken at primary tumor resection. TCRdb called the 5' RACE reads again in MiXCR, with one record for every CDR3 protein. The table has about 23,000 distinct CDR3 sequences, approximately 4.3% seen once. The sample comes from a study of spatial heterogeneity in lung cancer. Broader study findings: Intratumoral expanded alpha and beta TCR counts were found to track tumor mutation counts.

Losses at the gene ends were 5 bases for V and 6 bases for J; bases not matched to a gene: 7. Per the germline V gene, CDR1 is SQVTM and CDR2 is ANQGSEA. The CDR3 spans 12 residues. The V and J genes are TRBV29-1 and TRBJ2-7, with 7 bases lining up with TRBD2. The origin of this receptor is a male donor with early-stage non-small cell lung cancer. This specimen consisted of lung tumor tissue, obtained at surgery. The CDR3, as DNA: TGCAGCGTTCTTAGCGGGTCATTCGAGCAGTACTTC. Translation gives CSVLSGSFEQYF.